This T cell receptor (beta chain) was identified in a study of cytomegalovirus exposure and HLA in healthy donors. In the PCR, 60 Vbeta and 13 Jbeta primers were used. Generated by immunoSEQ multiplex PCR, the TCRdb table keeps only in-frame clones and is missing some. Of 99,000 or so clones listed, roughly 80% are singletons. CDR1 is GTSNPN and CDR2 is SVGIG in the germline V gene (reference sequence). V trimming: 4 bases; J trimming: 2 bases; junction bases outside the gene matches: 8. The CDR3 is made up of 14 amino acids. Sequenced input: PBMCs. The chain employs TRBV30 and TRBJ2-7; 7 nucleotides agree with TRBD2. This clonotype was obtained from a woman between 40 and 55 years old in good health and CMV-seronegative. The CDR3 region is CAWTVAGPPYEQYF. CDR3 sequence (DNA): TGTGCCTGGACCGTAGCGGGTCCTCCCTACGAGCAGTACTTC.